This TCR beta chain was found in a study of cytomegalovirus exposure and HLA in healthy donors. The CDR3 loop spans 15 amino acids. V lost 2 bases to trimming and J lost 6 bases, with 16 bases between them. Germline values: CDR1 MNHNS, CDR2 SASEGT. PCR involved 60 Vbeta and 13 Jbeta primers. Using immunoSEQ multiplex PCR, the repertoire was profiled, and TCRdb retains in-frame clones only, with some absent. The sample includes some 170,000 clones, 75% to 85% seen only once; the top ten take about 0.89%. The rearrangement joins TRBV6-1 to TRBJ1-2; D uncertain. The receptor comes from a girl aged 2-10 years in good health and CMV-seropositive. Sequenced input: PBMCs. The CDR3 DNA reads as TGTGCCAGCAGTGAAACAGCCTCTAAGGTGGATGGCTACACCTTC. This translates into CASSETASKVDGYTF.